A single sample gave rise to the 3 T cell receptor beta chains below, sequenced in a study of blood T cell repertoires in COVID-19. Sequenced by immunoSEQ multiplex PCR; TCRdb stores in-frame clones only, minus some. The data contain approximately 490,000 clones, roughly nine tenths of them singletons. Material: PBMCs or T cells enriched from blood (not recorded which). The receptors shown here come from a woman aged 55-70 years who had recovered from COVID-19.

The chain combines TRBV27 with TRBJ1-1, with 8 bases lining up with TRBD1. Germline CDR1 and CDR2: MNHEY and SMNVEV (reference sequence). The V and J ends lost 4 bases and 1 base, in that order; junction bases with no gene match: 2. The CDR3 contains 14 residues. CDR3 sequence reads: CASSYDRGNTEAFF. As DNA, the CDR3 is TGTGCCAGCAGTTACGACAGGGGGAACACTGAAGCTTTCTTT.

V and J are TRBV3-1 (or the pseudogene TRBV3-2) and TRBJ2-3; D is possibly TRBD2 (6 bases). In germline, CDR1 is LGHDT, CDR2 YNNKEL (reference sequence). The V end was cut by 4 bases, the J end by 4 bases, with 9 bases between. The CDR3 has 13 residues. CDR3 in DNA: TGTGCCAGCAGCCCTAGACTAGCAGATACGCAGTATTTT. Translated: CASSPRLADTQYF.

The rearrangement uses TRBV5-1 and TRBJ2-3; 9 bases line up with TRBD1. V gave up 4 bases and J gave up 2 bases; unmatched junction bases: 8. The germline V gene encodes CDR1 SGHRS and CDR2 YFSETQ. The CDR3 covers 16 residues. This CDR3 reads CASSLLGQGNTDTQYF. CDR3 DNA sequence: TGCGCCAGCAGCCTACTCGGACAGGGGAACACAGATACGCAGTATTTT.